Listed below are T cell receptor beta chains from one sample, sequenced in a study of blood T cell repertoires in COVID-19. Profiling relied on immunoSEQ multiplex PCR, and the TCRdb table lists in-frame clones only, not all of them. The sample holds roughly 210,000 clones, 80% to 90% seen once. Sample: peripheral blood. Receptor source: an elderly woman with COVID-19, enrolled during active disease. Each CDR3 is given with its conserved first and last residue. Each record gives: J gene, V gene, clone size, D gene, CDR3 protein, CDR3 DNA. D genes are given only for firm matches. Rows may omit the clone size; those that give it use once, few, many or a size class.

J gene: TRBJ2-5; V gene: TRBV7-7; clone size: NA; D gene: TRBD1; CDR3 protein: CASSLTTGSWETQYF; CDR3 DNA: TGTGCCAGCAGCTTAACGACAGGGTCATGGGAGACCCAGTACTTC
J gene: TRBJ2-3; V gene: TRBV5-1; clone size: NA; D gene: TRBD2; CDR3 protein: CASSLQRGRSSTDTQYF; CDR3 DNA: TGCGCCAGCAGCTTGCAGCGGGGGCGAAGTAGCACAGATACGCAGTATTTT
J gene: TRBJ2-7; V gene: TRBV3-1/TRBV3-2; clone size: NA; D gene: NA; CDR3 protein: CASSLDTSTKEQYF; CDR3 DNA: TGTGCCAGCAGCCTGGACACATCCACTAAGGAGCAGTACTTC
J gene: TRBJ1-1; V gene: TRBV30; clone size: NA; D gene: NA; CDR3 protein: CAWSVRGWNTEAFF; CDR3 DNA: TGTGCCTGGAGTGTACGGGGGTGGAACACTGAAGCTTTCTTT
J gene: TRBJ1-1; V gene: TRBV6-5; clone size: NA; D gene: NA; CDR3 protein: CASSYSIQVNTEAFF; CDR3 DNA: TGTGCCAGCAGTTACTCCATACAGGTGAACACTGAAGCTTTCTTT
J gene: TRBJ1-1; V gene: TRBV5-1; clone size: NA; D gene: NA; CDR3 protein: CASSAPPLDTEAFF; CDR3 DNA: TGCGCCAGCAGCGCCCCCCCCCTAGACACTGAAGCTTTCTTT
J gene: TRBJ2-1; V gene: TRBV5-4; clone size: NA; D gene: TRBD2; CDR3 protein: CASSIASGNEQFF; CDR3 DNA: TGTGCCAGCAGCATAGCTAGCGGCAATGAGCAGTTCTTC
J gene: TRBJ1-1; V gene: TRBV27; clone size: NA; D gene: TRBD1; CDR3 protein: CASSLLGQGNTEAFF; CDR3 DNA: TGTGCCAGCAGTTTATTGGGACAGGGAAACACTGAAGCTTTCTTT
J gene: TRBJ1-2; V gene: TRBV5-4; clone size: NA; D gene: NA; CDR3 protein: CASSLASPTEVF; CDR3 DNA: TGTGCCAGCAGCTTGGCTAGCCCGACGGAAGTCTTC
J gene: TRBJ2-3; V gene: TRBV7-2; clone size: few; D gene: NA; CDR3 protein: CASTAVVADTQYF; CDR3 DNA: TGTGCCAGCACCGCGGTGGTAGCAGATACGCAGTATTTT
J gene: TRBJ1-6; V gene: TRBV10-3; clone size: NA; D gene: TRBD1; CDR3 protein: CASAATGNGSPLHF; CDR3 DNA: TGTGCCAGCGCCGCGACAGGGAATGGGTCACCCCTCCACTTT
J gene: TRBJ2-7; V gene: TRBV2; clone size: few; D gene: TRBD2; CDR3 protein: CASSEDSGGTYEQYF; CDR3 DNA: TGTGCCAGCAGTGAAGACTCGGGGGGGACCTACGAGCAGTACTTC
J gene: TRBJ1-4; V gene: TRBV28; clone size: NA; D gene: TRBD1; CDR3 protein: CASSQGATNEKLFF; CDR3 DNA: TGTGCCAGCAGCCAGGGGGCAACTAATGAAAAACTGTTTTTT
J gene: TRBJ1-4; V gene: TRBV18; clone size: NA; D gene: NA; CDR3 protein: CASSPPSREGEKLFF; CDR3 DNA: TGTGCCAGCTCACCACCTTCTAGGGAGGGCGAAAAACTGTTTTTT
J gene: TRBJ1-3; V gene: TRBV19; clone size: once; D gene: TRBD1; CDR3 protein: CASSPDRGFGNTIYF; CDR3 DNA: TGTGCCAGTAGTCCAGACAGGGGCTTTGGAAACACCATATATTTT
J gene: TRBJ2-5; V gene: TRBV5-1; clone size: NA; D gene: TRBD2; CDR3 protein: CASSLFSGGAGHETQYF; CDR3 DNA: TGCGCCAGCAGCTTGTTTAGCGGGGGGGCTGGCCACGAGACCCAGTACTTC
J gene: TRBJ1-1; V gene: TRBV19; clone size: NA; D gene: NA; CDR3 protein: CASSSHPGGADLEAFF; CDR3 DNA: TGTGCCAGTAGTAGCCACCCGGGCGGGGCAGACCTTGAAGCTTTCTTT
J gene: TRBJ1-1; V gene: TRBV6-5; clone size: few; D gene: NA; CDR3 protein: CASTPWGGAAAFF; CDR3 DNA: TGTGCCAGCACCCCGTGGGGTGGGGCGGCGGCTTTCTTT
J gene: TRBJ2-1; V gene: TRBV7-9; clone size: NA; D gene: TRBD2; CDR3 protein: CASSLLGGGVDEQFF; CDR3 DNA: TGTGCCAGCAGCCTTTTGGGCGGGGGGGTAGATGAGCAGTTCTTC
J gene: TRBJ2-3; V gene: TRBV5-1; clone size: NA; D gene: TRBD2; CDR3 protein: CASSLGGGITDTQYF; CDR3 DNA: TGCGCCAGCAGCTTGGGCGGGGGGATAACAGATACGCAGTATTTT
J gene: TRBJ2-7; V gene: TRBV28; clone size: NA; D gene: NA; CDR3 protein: CASTSKPPRREQYF; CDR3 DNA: TGTGCCAGCACCTCTAAACCCCCGAGGCGCGAGCAGTACTTC
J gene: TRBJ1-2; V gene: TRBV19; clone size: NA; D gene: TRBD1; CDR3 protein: CASSIGDRSGYTF; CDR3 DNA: TGTGCCAGTAGTATTGGGGACAGATCGGGCTACACCTTC
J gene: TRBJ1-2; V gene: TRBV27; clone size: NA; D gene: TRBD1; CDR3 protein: CASSFDGQGANGYTF; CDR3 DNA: TGTGCCAGCAGTTTCGACGGACAGGGGGCTAATGGCTACACCTTC
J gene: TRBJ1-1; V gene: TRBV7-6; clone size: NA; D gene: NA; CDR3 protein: CASSSTGTEAFF; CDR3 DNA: TGTGCCAGCAGCTCAACGGGCACTGAAGCTTTCTTT
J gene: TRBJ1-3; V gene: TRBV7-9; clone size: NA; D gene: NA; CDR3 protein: CASSLQGSTGNTIYF; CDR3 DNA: TGTGCCAGCAGCCTACAGGGATCTACTGGAAACACCATATATTTT